The 23 T cell receptor beta chains reported below all come from one sample, sequenced in a study of OX40 agonist ivuxolimab in advanced cancers. Some clones are missing from TCRdb's copy, which holds only in-frame ones; the method was immunoSEQ multiplex PCR. The table includes 50,000 to 75,000 clones, around 90% detected once. The specimen comprised CD4+ or CD8+ T cells sorted from blood, sampled in a trial of the OX40 agonist ivuxolimab. These receptors all come from an adult with an advanced solid tumor such as melanoma, head and neck, liver or kidney cancer.

The chain uses TRBV10-1 and TRBJ2-7, with TRBD2 identical over 9 bases. This CDR3 is built from 13 residues. V gave up 9 bases and J gave up 0 bases; unmatched junction bases: 3. Germline V gene data show CDR1 as WNHNN and CDR2 as SYGVQD (reference sequence). The CDR3 DNA sequence: TGCGCCAGTACTAGCGGGTTCTCCTACGAGCAGTACTTC. Translation: CASTSGFSYEQYF.

The rearrangement links TRBV20-1 to TRBJ2-1; D remains unclear. The germline V gene encodes CDR1 DFQATT and CDR2 SNEGSKA (reference sequence). V was pared by 3 bases and J by 10 bases, with 10 bases between. The CDR3 is made up of 11 amino acids. The DNA of the CDR3 is TGCAGTGCTAGTGTGGTCAAGGAGCAGTTCTTC. Translating it yields CSASVVKEQFF.

The rearrangement joins TRBV5-4 to TRBJ2-5; TRBD1 agrees at 9 bases. Germline values: CDR1 SGHNT, CDR2 YYREEE (reference sequence). The CDR3 consists of 13 residues. Trimming took 4 bases from V and 7 from J; bases not matched to a gene: 5. The CDR3 reads CASSPRQGGTQYF. The CDR3 coding sequence is TGTGCCAGCAGCCCACGACAGGGGGGGACCCAGTACTTC.

This rearrangement joins TRBV5-4 to TRBJ2-1; D remains unclear. Looked up from germline, CDR1 is SGHNT and CDR2 is YYREEE (reference sequence). The length of the CDR3 is 11 residues. V gave up 4 bases and J gave up 9 bases, with 8 bases separating them. The CDR3 nucleotides read TGTGCCAGCAGCCCCAGTGGTGAGCAGTTCTTC. It encodes CASSPSGEQFF. Supplemented by reference TRBV5-4 and TRBJ2-1, the full variable domain reads ETGVTQSPTHLIKTRGQQVTLRCSSQSGHNTVSWYQQALGQGPQFIFQYYREEENGRGNFPPRFSGLQFPNYSSELNVNALELDDSALYLCASSPSGEQFFGPGTRLTVL.

This chain links TRBV27 with TRBJ2-7; unclear D gene. Germline V gene sequence: CDR1 MNHEY, CDR2 SMNVEV (reference sequence). This CDR3 region has 12 residues. V lost 6 bases to trimming and J lost 7 bases, with 13 bases between them. CDR3 residues: CASSPLLGEQYF. DNA for the CDR3: TGTGCCAGCAGCCCCCTTCTAGGGGAGCAGTACTTC.

This rearrangement joins TRBV21-1 to TRBJ1-1; the tabulated D call, TRBD1, remains unverified against the DNA. TRBV21-1 is deemed a pseudogene. The CDR3 extends over 18 amino acids. CDR3 in amino acids: CASSIRQGGNLREAEAFF. CDR3 DNA sequence: TGTGCCAGCAGCATCCGACAGGGGGGTAACCTGAGGGAGGCTGAAGCTTTCTTT.

V gene TRBV5-1 combines with J gene TRBJ2-5, with D perhaps TRBD2 (5 bases). V dropped 0 bases and J dropped 5 bases, with 8 bases sitting between them. The germline V gene has CDR1 SGHRS and CDR2 YFSETQ. The CDR3 sequence is 13 residues long. CDR3 in amino acids: CASSLELAETQYF. The CDR3 bases are TGCGCCAGCAGCTTGGAGCTAGCCGAGACCCAGTACTTC.

The gene calls are TRBV7-2 and TRBJ2-7; 7 bases map to TRBD1. The CDR3 loop spans 15 amino acids. V lost 4 bases and J lost 0; bases outside the gene matches: 6. Germline V gene data show CDR1 as SGHTA and CDR2 as FQGNSA. CDR3 sequence: CASSWTGQDSYEQYF. CDR3 bases: TGTGCCAGCAGCTGGACAGGCCAAGACTCCTACGAGCAGTACTTC. Together with reference TRBV7-2 and TRBJ2-7, the CDR3 gives the full variable domain: GAGVSQSPSNKVTEKGKDVELRCDPISGHTALYWYRQSLGQGLEFLIYFQGNSAPDKSGLPSDRFSAERTGGSVSTLTIQRTQQEDSAVYLCASSWTGQDSYEQYFGPGTRLTVT.

This clone was seen a single time. This rearrangement joins TRBV19 to TRBJ2-1, with D perhaps matching TRBD2 (6 bases). CDR3 length: 19 amino acids. Per the germline V gene, CDR1 is LNHDA and CDR2 is SQIVND (reference sequence). Between the trimmed V and J ends, which lost 3 bases and 5 bases, there was a span of 26 bases. The CDR3 DNA reads TGTGCCAGTAGTATCATCGGGCTCCCCGGGAGTCCCCACAACAATGAGCAGTTCTTC. Protein sequence: CASSIIGLPGSPHNNEQFF.

CDR3 sequence reads: CASSPTLGGEGNEQFF. CDR3 bases: TGCGCCAGCAGTCCCACCCTAGGGGGAGAGGGAAATGAGCAGTTCTTC. The chain has TRBV5-1 and TRBJ2-1, with D perhaps matching TRBD1 (6 bases). This CDR3 is built from 16 residues. CDR1 and CDR2 from the germline V gene are SGHRS and YFSETQ. V lost 5 bases, J lost 7 bases, and 22 bases lay in between. The variable domain in full, completed from reference TRBV5-1 and TRBJ2-1, reads KAGVTQTPRYLIKTRGQQVTLSCSPISGHRSVSWYQQTPGQGLQFLFEYFSETQRNKGNFPGRFSGRQFSNSRSEMNVSTLELGDSALYLCASSPTLGGEGNEQFFGPGTRLTVL.

This sequence joins TRBV9 and TRBJ2-3; D not resolved. The CDR3 consists of 15 residues. Germline V gene data show CDR1 as SGDLS and CDR2 as YYNGEE. The V and J ends lost 3 bases and 1 base respectively, with 12 bases between them. This chain's CDR3 is CASSEHPKGTDTQYF. The CDR3 DNA sequence: TGTGCCAGCAGCGAGCACCCTAAGGGCACAGATACGCAGTATTTT.

The rearrangement joins TRBV7-3 to TRBJ2-7, with 10 bases fitting TRBD2. There are 13 residues in the CDR3. V gave up 8 bases and J gave up 7 bases; unmatched junction bases: 8. Looked up from germline, CDR1 is SGHTA and CDR2 is FQGTGA. For the CDR3, the DNA is TGTGCCAGCGCGAGCGGGAGGGCTGGGGAGCAGTACTTC. Amino acids: CASASGRAGEQYF.

This chain links TRBV6-6 with TRBJ2-2; TRBD1 might be the D (6 bases). Germline CDR1 and CDR2: MNHNY and SVGAGI (reference sequence). This CDR3 region has 16 residues. Trimming cost V 4 bases and J 0 bases, with 12 bases left between them. This CDR3 reads CASSSTGTTNTGELFF. In nucleotides, the CDR3 is TGTGCCAGCAGTTCCACAGGGACGACGAACACCGGGGAGCTGTTTTTT.

The chain has TRBV5-1 and TRBJ2-3; D call uncertain. This CDR3 is built from 15 residues. The germline gives CDR1 SGHRS, CDR2 YFSETQ. With 1 base removed from V and 2 bases from J, the gap between germline ends came to 11 bases. The chain's CDR3 is CASSLSQKPTDTQYF. DNA of the CDR3: TGCGCCAGCAGCTTGTCGCAGAAACCCACAGATACGCAGTATTTT.

This clone was recorded once. The J gene is TRBJ1-1, the V gene TRBV28, with D hard to call. V lost 4 bases to trimming and J lost 9 bases, with 9 bases between them. Per the germline V gene, CDR1 is MDHEN and CDR2 is SYDVKM. The CDR3 loop spans 11 amino acids. CDR3 sequence: CASSSGPKAFF. CDR3 DNA: TGTGCCAGCAGTTCAGGACCTAAAGCTTTCTTT.

The chain recombines TRBV28 with TRBJ2-7, with D perhaps TRBD1 (6 bases). This CDR3 region has 12 residues. The V and J ends lost 6 bases and 2 bases respectively, with 8 bases between them. In germline, CDR1 is MDHEN, CDR2 SYDVKM. CDR3 nucleotides: TGTGCCAGCAGGGGACAAGCCTACGAGCAGTACTTC. This translates into CASRGQAYEQYF.

The rearrangement joins TRBV18 to TRBJ2-7, with 7 nucleotides matching TRBD1. V lost 3 bases to trimming and J lost 3 bases; unmatched junction nucleotides: 5. The length of the CDR3 is 14 residues. Germline CDR1 KGHSH, CDR2 LQKENI. CDR3 residues: CASSPRQGDYEQYF. DNA of the CDR3: TGTGCCAGCTCACCTCGACAGGGAGACTACGAGCAGTACTTC.

This chain links TRBV4-2 with TRBJ1-3; D remains ambiguous. Germline V gene data show CDR1 as LGHNA and CDR2 as YNFKEQ. V dropped 1 base and J dropped 0 bases, with 10 bases sitting between them. The CDR3 spans 16 residues. In nucleotides, the CDR3 is TGTGCCAGCAGCCAAGTCATTGGCAGCTCTGGAAACACCATATATTTT. Translation: CASSQVIGSSGNTIYF.

This sequence joins TRBV7-2 and TRBJ2-5, with a possible D match to TRBD2 (5 bases). Germline V lookup: CDR1 SGHTA, CDR2 FQGNSA. The length of the CDR3 is 15 residues. V lost 0 bases and J 4 bases, leaving 12 bases between the germline ends. The CDR3 reads CASSLAAERAETQYF. The CDR3 nucleotides read TGTGCCAGCAGCTTAGCGGCGGAGAGGGCAGAGACCCAGTACTTC.

The genes are TRBV27 and TRBJ1-1; D possibly corresponds to TRBD1 (6 bases). Germline V lookup: CDR1 MNHEY, CDR2 SMNVEV (reference sequence). V lost 3 bases and J lost 4, with 12 bases in between. There are 14 residues in the CDR3. This CDR3 is CASSFEGGGTEAFF. CDR3 bases: TGTGCCAGCAGTTTTGAGGGGGGCGGCACTGAAGCTTTCTTT.

The rearrangement uses TRBV28 and TRBJ1-4; D remains ambiguous. Trimming pared 4 bases from V and 4 bases from J, leaving 4 bases between. CDR1 and CDR2 (germline): MDHEN, SYDVKM. The CDR3 contains 12 residues. CDR3 sequence reads: CASSSLNEKLFF. The CDR3 DNA reads as TGTGCCAGCAGTTCCCTTAATGAAAAACTGTTTTTT.

The chain uses TRBV6-5 and TRBJ1-1, with 7 bases that match TRBD1. The length of the CDR3 is 15 residues. Germline assignment: CDR1 MNHEY and CDR2 SVGAGI. V was pared by 6 bases and J by 1 base, with 8 bases of the junction left unmatched. The CDR3 coding sequence is TGTGCCAGCAGAGACCGGGACAGCTGGAACACTGAAGCTTTCTTT. This encodes CASRDRDSWNTEAFF.

J is TRBJ2-3 and V is TRBV2, with 13 positions matching TRBD2. Germline loops: CDR1 SNHLY, CDR2 FYNNEI. Losses at the gene ends were 5 bases for V and 3 bases for J; bases not matched to a gene: 5. The CDR3 loop spans 16 amino acids. CDR3 coding DNA: TGTGCCAGCAGTAAGGGGACTAGCGGGAATACAGATACGCAGTATTTT. Its translation: CASSKGTSGNTDTQYF. The full variable domain, in which reference TRBV2 and TRBJ2-3 provide the parts outside the CDR3, is EPEVTQTPSHQVTQMGQEVILRCVPISNHLYFYWYRQILGQKVEFLVSFYNNEISEKSEIFDDQFSVERPDGSNFTLKIRSTKLEDSAMYFCASSKGTSGNTDTQYFGPGTRLTVL.